Listed below are T cell receptor beta chains from one sample, sequenced in a study of shared clonotypes between healthy human individuals. Only in-frame clones appear in the TCRdb table, and some are missing; sequencing was by immunoSEQ multiplex PCR. The sample has around 83,000 clones; 60% to 65% are singletons. The specimen sequenced was memory CD8+ T cells sorted from blood. These TCRs come from a young man in good health. The CDR3 runs from the conserved cysteine through the conserved F or W. The D gene is left open where the match is weak. Only some rows state a clone size, as once, few, many or a class for expanded clones.

v_call: TRBV7-2
d_call: .
clone_size: few
j_call: TRBJ1-5
cdr3_nt: TGTGCCAGCAGCTTATTGTTCTCGGGGAATCAGCCCCAGCATTTT
cdr3_aa: CASSLLFSGNQPQHF

v_call: TRBV20-1
d_call: TRBD1
clone_size: .
j_call: TRBJ1-1
cdr3_nt: TGCAGTGCAGGGGGCGCAGCTTTCTTT
cdr3_aa: CSAGGAAFF

v_call: TRBV6-5
d_call: .
clone_size: few
j_call: TRBJ1-3
cdr3_nt: TGTGCCAGCGGGTGGTCTGGAAACACCATATATTTT
cdr3_aa: CASGWSGNTIYF

v_call: TRBV7-9
d_call: .
clone_size: few
j_call: TRBJ2-1
cdr3_nt: TGTGCCAGCAGCTTAACAGCGGACAATGAGCAGTTCTTC
cdr3_aa: CASSLTADNEQFF

v_call: TRBV5-1
d_call: TRBD1
clone_size: .
j_call: TRBJ1-1
cdr3_nt: TGCGCCAGCAGCTCCGGACAGGGACCTGAAGCTTTCTTT
cdr3_aa: CASSSGQGPEAFF

v_call: TRBV13
d_call: .
clone_size: .
j_call: TRBJ1-1
cdr3_nt: TGTGCCAGCAGCTTAGTACAGGGTTTGTCTTTCTTT
cdr3_aa: CASSLVQGLSFF

v_call: TRBV7-2
d_call: .
clone_size: .
j_call: TRBJ1-5
cdr3_nt: TGTGCCAGCAGCCTGAACCAGGGTAACAATCAGCCCCAGCATTTT
cdr3_aa: CASSLNQGNNQPQHF

v_call: TRBV25-1
d_call: .
clone_size: .
j_call: TRBJ2-2
cdr3_nt: TGTGCCAGCAGTCGACTGAACACCGGGGAGCTGTTTTTT
cdr3_aa: CASSRLNTGELFF

v_call: TRBV5-4
d_call: TRBD2
clone_size: .
j_call: TRBJ2-1
cdr3_nt: TGTGCCAGCAGCTTGCCCAGCGGGAGAGGCAATGAGCAGTTCTTC
cdr3_aa: CASSLPSGRGNEQFF

v_call: TRBV11-1
d_call: TRBD1
clone_size: .
j_call: TRBJ2-7
cdr3_nt: TGTGCCAGCAGCTTGGGACAGGGCCACTACGAGCAGTACTTC
cdr3_aa: CASSLGQGHYEQYF

v_call: TRBV6-1
d_call: TRBD1
clone_size: .
j_call: TRBJ2-7
cdr3_nt: TGTGCCAGTCAAACGGGACAGTCCTACGAGCAGTACTTC
cdr3_aa: CASQTGQSYEQYF

v_call: TRBV7-9
d_call: TRBD1
clone_size: few
j_call: TRBJ2-7
cdr3_nt: TGTGCCAGCAGCCCCCGGGACAGGCCCACTTACGAGCAGTACTTC
cdr3_aa: CASSPRDRPTYEQYF

v_call: TRBV23-1
d_call: .
clone_size: .
j_call: TRBJ2-2
cdr3_nt: TGCGCCAGCAGTCACCCCAACGGCGAAAGCACCGGGGAGCTGTTTTTT
cdr3_aa: CASSHPNGESTGELFF

v_call: TRBV6-4
d_call: .
clone_size: few
j_call: TRBJ1-5
cdr3_nt: TGTGCCAGCAGTGATGGGAGCAATCAGCCCCAGCATTTT
cdr3_aa: CASSDGSNQPQHF

v_call: TRBV7-2
d_call: .
clone_size: few
j_call: TRBJ1-5
cdr3_nt: TGTGCCAGCAGCCCCTCTGGGGGTAATCAGCCCCAGCATTTT
cdr3_aa: CASSPSGGNQPQHF

v_call: TRBV28
d_call: .
clone_size: many
j_call: TRBJ2-3
cdr3_nt: TGTGCCAGCAGAAACCCCCGGATAGATACGCAGTATTTT
cdr3_aa: CASRNPRIDTQYF

v_call: TRBV25-1
d_call: .
clone_size: few
j_call: TRBJ2-1
cdr3_nt: TGTGCCAGCGTGGGGGGCAATGAGCAGTTCTTC
cdr3_aa: CASVGGNEQFF

v_call: TRBV5-6
d_call: .
clone_size: .
j_call: TRBJ1-1
cdr3_nt: TGTGCCAGCAGCTTCGGGGGCGCGGGCACTGAAGCTTTCTTT
cdr3_aa: CASSFGGAGTEAFF

v_call: TRBV7-8
d_call: .
clone_size: .
j_call: TRBJ2-1
cdr3_nt: TGTGTCAGCAGTTCTTCTGGCCAGGGATCCTACGAGCAGTTCTTC
cdr3_aa: CVSSSSGQGSYEQFF

v_call: TRBV30
d_call: .
clone_size: .
j_call: TRBJ2-2
cdr3_nt: TGTGCCTGGGATGACAGTTACACCGGGGAGCTGTTTTTT
cdr3_aa: CAWDDSYTGELFF

v_call: TRBV7-3
d_call: .
clone_size: .
j_call: TRBJ2-6
cdr3_nt: TGTGCCAGCAGCCGTCAGGGGCATTCGGGGGCCAACGTCCTGACTTTC
cdr3_aa: CASSRQGHSGANVLTF

v_call: TRBV29-1
d_call: .
clone_size: .
j_call: TRBJ2-2
cdr3_nt: TGCAGCGCCCCTGTCCCCCAAACCGGGGAGCTGTTTTTT
cdr3_aa: CSAPVPQTGELFF

v_call: TRBV28
d_call: .
clone_size: .
j_call: TRBJ2-7
cdr3_nt: TGTGCCAGCAGTCCGGGTCCTCCCTACGAGCAGTACTTC
cdr3_aa: CASSPGPPYEQYF

v_call: TRBV11-2
d_call: TRBD2
clone_size: few
j_call: TRBJ2-3
cdr3_nt: TGTGCCAGCAGCACGCGAGCGCGGGAGGGAGATACGCAGTATTTT
cdr3_aa: CASSTRAREGDTQYF

v_call: TRBV6-6
d_call: .
clone_size: many
j_call: TRBJ2-1
cdr3_nt: TGTGCCAGCAGTTCCAGGGTCCACAATGAGCAGTTCTTC
cdr3_aa: CASSSRVHNEQFF

v_call: TRBV29-1
d_call: .
clone_size: .
j_call: TRBJ2-2
cdr3_nt: TGCAGCGTTGTTCAGGACGCCGGGGAGCTGTTTTTT
cdr3_aa: CSVVQDAGELFF

v_call: TRBV10-3
d_call: .
clone_size: .
j_call: TRBJ2-1
cdr3_nt: TGTGCCATCAACTCGGACACCGTATACAATGAGCAGTTCTTC
cdr3_aa: CAINSDTVYNEQFF

v_call: TRBV10-2
d_call: TRBD2
clone_size: many
j_call: TRBJ2-1
cdr3_nt: TGCGCCAGCAGTCCGACTAGCGGGACCTCTTACAATGAGCAGTTCTTC
cdr3_aa: CASSPTSGTSYNEQFF

v_call: TRBV19
d_call: .
clone_size: .
j_call: TRBJ1-1
cdr3_nt: TGTGCCAGTAGTGTAGGGTCAGTCCTTGAAGCTTTCTTT
cdr3_aa: CASSVGSVLEAFF

v_call: TRBV2
d_call: .
clone_size: .
j_call: TRBJ2-1
cdr3_nt: TGTGCCAGCGTTACCGGGATGGGTGAGTTCTTC
cdr3_aa: CASVTGMGEFF

v_call: TRBV27
d_call: .
clone_size: .
j_call: TRBJ2-2
cdr3_nt: TGTGCCAGCAGTTCTCCTAGTGCCACCGGGGAGCTGTTTTTT
cdr3_aa: CASSSPSATGELFF

v_call: TRBV25-1
d_call: TRBD1
clone_size: .
j_call: TRBJ1-5
cdr3_nt: TGTGCCAGCAGTGAAGACGGGACAGGCAATCAGCCCCAGCATTTT
cdr3_aa: CASSEDGTGNQPQHF

v_call: TRBV6-5
d_call: .
clone_size: .
j_call: TRBJ1-2
cdr3_nt: TGTGCCAGCAGCCCCCAAGGGGGGGATAACTATGGCTACACCTTC
cdr3_aa: CASSPQGGDNYGYTF

v_call: TRBV10-1
d_call: .
clone_size: few
j_call: TRBJ2-3
cdr3_nt: TGCGCCAGCGCGAGGAAGGCACGAGATACGCAGTATTTT
cdr3_aa: CASARKARDTQYF

v_call: TRBV7-6
d_call: TRBD2
clone_size: .
j_call: TRBJ2-1
cdr3_nt: TGTGCCAGCAGCTTAGCGACCCTAGCGGGAACCGATGAGCAGTTCTTC
cdr3_aa: CASSLATLAGTDEQFF

v_call: TRBV28
d_call: TRBD1
clone_size: .
j_call: TRBJ2-7
cdr3_nt: TGTGCCAGCAGTCGCGGGACAGGGACGGGTTCCTACGAGCAGTACTTC
cdr3_aa: CASSRGTGTGSYEQYF

v_call: TRBV6-1
d_call: .
clone_size: .
j_call: TRBJ1-5
cdr3_nt: TGTGCCAGCAGTCTGACAGCGGATCAGCCCCAGCATTTT
cdr3_aa: CASSLTADQPQHF

v_call: TRBV19
d_call: .
clone_size: many
j_call: TRBJ2-3
cdr3_nt: TGTGCCAGTACCTCAGGCCAGGGCACAGATACGCAGTATTTT
cdr3_aa: CASTSGQGTDTQYF

v_call: TRBV10-2
d_call: TRBD2
clone_size: .
j_call: TRBJ2-7
cdr3_nt: TGCGCCAGCAGCGGGACTAGCGGGAGGGGCGAGCAGTACTTC
cdr3_aa: CASSGTSGRGEQYF

v_call: TRBV29-1
d_call: TRBD1
clone_size: .
j_call: TRBJ1-2
cdr3_nt: TGCAGCGTTGAGATTACGCCAGGGGACAGGGAGGTCGATGGCTACACCTTC
cdr3_aa: CSVEITPGDREVDGYTF

v_call: TRBV5-1
d_call: .
clone_size: .
j_call: TRBJ2-2
cdr3_nt: TGCGCCAGCAGCCAGGACCCCGTAGGGACCGGGGAGCTGTTTTTT
cdr3_aa: CASSQDPVGTGELFF

v_call: TRBV29-1
d_call: .
clone_size: .
j_call: TRBJ2-1
cdr3_nt: TGCAGCGTTGAGCTTTGGAGCGTAAGGAACGGTGAGCAGTTCTTC
cdr3_aa: CSVELWSVRNGEQFF

v_call: TRBV29-1
d_call: .
clone_size: once
j_call: TRBJ2-1
cdr3_nt: TGCAGCGTTGAGTGGGACGGCTACAATGAGCAGTTCTTC
cdr3_aa: CSVEWDGYNEQFF

v_call: TRBV18
d_call: TRBD1
clone_size: .
j_call: TRBJ1-2
cdr3_nt: TGTGCCAGCTCACTCGGGACAGGGGGCGCCTATGGCTACACCTTC
cdr3_aa: CASSLGTGGAYGYTF

v_call: TRBV28
d_call: TRBD2
clone_size: .
j_call: TRBJ2-1
cdr3_nt: TGTGCCAGCTCCCGGGACTATTACAATGAGCAGTTCTTC
cdr3_aa: CASSRDYYNEQFF

v_call: TRBV28
d_call: TRBD1
clone_size: .
j_call: TRBJ2-2
cdr3_nt: TGTGCCAGCATCCAAACAGGGGATCCTTCCGGGGAGCTGTTTTTT
cdr3_aa: CASIQTGDPSGELFF

v_call: TRBV27
d_call: TRBD1
clone_size: few
j_call: TRBJ2-7
cdr3_nt: TGTGCCAGCAGAGCCGGGACAGACCTTAGAATTAACAAGGAGCAGTACTTC
cdr3_aa: CASRAGTDLRINKEQYF

v_call: TRBV5-6
d_call: .
clone_size: .
j_call: TRBJ1-5
cdr3_nt: TGTGCCAGCAGCTTGGGCCTTTATAGCAATCAGCCCCAGCATTTT
cdr3_aa: CASSLGLYSNQPQHF

v_call: TRBV7-9
d_call: .
clone_size: once
j_call: TRBJ2-7
cdr3_nt: TGTGCCAGCAGCTCCCCTTCAAGGAGCGAGCAGTACTTC
cdr3_aa: CASSSPSRSEQYF

v_call: TRBV6-5
d_call: TRBD2
clone_size: few
j_call: TRBJ2-1
cdr3_nt: TGTGCCAGCAACCTAAGCGGGAGGGAGCAGTTCTTC
cdr3_aa: CASNLSGREQFF

v_call: TRBV6-5
d_call: TRBD2
clone_size: .
j_call: TRBJ2-3
cdr3_nt: TGTGCCAGCAGTTACGATGGGGGAGGGCCTACAGATACGCAGTATTTT
cdr3_aa: CASSYDGGGPTDTQYF

v_call: TRBV5-1
d_call: TRBD2
clone_size: .
j_call: TRBJ2-3
cdr3_nt: TGCGCCAGCGGGCCAGGTCCGGCGGGGGCAGATACGCAGTATTTT
cdr3_aa: CASGPGPAGADTQYF

v_call: TRBV7-8
d_call: .
clone_size: .
j_call: TRBJ2-2
cdr3_nt: TGTGCCAGCAGAATCGACCCCGACGGCGGGGAGCTGTTTTTT
cdr3_aa: CASRIDPDGGELFF

v_call: TRBV29-1
d_call: .
clone_size: .
j_call: TRBJ1-5
cdr3_nt: TGCAGCGTTGTGGAAGAGTATAGCAATCAGCCCCAGCATTTT
cdr3_aa: CSVVEEYSNQPQHF

v_call: TRBV28
d_call: TRBD1
clone_size: .
j_call: TRBJ1-1
cdr3_nt: TGTGCCAGCAGTTTAGACAGGGACTCCCTGAACACTGAAGCTTTCTTT
cdr3_aa: CASSLDRDSLNTEAFF